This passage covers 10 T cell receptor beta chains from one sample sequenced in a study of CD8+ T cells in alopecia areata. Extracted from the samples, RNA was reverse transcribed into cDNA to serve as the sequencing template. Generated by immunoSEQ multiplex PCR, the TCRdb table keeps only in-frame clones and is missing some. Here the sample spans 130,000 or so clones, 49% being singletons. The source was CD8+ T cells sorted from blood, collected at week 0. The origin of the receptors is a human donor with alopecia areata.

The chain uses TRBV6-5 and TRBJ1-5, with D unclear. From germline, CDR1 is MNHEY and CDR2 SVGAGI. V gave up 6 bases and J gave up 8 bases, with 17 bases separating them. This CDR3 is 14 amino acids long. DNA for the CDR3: TGTGCCAGCAGCCTCGTAGGCTTCGGGGAGCCCCAGCATTTT. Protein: CASSLVGFGEPQHF.

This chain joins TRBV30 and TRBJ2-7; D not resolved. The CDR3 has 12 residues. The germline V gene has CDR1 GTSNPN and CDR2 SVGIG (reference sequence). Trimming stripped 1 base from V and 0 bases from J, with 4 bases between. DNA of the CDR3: TGTGCCTGGAGTGCCCTCTCCTACGAGCAGTACTTC. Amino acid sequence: CAWSALSYEQYF.

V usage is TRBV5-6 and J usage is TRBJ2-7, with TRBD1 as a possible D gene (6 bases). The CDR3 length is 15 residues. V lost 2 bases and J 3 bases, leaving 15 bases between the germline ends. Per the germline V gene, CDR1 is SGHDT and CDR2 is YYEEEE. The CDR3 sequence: CASSFYRESFYEQYF. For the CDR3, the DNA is TGTGCCAGCAGCTTTTACAGGGAATCTTTCTACGAGCAGTACTTC.

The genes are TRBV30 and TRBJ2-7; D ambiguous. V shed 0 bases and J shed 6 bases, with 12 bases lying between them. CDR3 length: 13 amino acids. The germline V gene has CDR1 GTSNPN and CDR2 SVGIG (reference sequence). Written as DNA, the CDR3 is TGTGCCTGGAGTGTAGGTCCAGGCTCCGAGCAGTACTTC. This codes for CAWSVGPGSEQYF.

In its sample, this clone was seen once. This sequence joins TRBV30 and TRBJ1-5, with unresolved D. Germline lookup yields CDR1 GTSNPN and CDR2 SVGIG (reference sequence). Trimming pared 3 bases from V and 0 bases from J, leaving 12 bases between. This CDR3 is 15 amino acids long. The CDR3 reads CAWSRRTGSNQPQHF. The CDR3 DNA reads TGTGCCTGGAGCAGGCGGACTGGTAGCAATCAGCCCCAGCATTTT.

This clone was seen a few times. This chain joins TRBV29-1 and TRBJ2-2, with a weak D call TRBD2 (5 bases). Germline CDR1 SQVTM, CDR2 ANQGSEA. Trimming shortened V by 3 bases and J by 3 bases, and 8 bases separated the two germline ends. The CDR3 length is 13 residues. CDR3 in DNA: TGCAGCGTTGACTCCGGGGACACCGGGGAGCTGTTTTTT. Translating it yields CSVDSGDTGELFF.

CDR3 sequence (DNA): TGTGCCAGCAGTTCCACCGGGATCCAAGAGACCCAGTACTTC. It yields the protein CASSSTGIQETQYF. The chain couples TRBV6-6 to TRBJ2-5; TRBD2 is a possible D gene (5 bases). CDR1 MNHNY and CDR2 SVGAGI come from the germline V gene (reference sequence). The V and J ends lost 4 bases and 1 base respectively, with 10 bases between them. The CDR3 length is 14 residues.

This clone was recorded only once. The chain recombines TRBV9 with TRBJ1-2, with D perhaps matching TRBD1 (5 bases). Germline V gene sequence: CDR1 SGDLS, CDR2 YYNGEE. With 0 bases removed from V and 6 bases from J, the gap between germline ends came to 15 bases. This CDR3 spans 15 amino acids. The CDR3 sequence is CASSVDEGMSDGYTF. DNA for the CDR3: TGTGCCAGCAGCGTAGATGAGGGGATGAGCGATGGCTACACCTTC.

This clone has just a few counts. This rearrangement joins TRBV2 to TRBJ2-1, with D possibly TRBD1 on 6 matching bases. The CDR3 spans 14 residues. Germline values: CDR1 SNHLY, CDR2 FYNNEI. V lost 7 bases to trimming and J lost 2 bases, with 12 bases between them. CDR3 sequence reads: CASNQGNTYNEQFF. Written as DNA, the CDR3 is TGTGCCAGCAATCAGGGGAACACCTACAATGAGCAGTTCTTC.

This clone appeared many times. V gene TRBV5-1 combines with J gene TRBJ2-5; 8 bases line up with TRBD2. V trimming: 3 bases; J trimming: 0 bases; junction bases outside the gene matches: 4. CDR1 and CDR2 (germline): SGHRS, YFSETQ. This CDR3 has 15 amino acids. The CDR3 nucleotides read TGCGCCAGCAGCTCGGGAGGGGGACACCAAGAGACCCAGTACTTC. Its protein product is CASSSGGGHQETQYF.